Reported below is one T cell receptor beta chain. Its cognate antigen is unknown. People whose metastatic non-small-cell lung cancer was chemo-refractory got focal radiation along with CTLA-4 blockade by ipilimumab. This entry comes from a study of radiotherapy plus CTLA-4 blockade in lung cancer. Study information: Objective responses arose in approximately 20% of patients, and around 32% experienced disease control. Study-level results: In blood, early T cell clone dynamics reportedly predicted response best, together with interferon-beta. In blood, TCR clones derived from the tumor expanded after radiotherapy plus ipilimumab.

TCRdb's table, derived via immunoSEQ multiplex PCR, lists solely in-frame clones and lacks some. Of roughly 51,000 clones in the sample, approximately 86% were seen once. Trimming at V came to 5 bases and at J to 4 bases, leaving 8 bases not matched to a gene. The germline V gene has CDR1 MDHEN and CDR2 SYDVKM. CDR3 length: 15 amino acids. Here the sequenced sample was peripheral blood, taken from a patient treated with radiotherapy plus ipilimumab. The sequence derives from a human donor with non-small cell lung cancer that progressed on radiotherapy plus ipilimumab. Some clones in this sample may be carry-over from other donors' samples. V and J are TRBV28 and TRBJ2-7; 10 positions match TRBD1. The CDR3 loop reads CASSMTGGAKYEQYF. The CDR3, as DNA: TGTGCCAGCAGTATGACAGGGGGCGCGAAGTACGAGCAGTACTTC.